This T cell receptor (beta chain) stems from a study of CD8+CD57+ T cells in acquired aplastic anemia. As for the study in general: Sorting CD4+ and CD8+ cells gave DNA averaging 3.2 ug. An average of about 10.8 million reads for CD4+ cells was obtained from healthy donors.

This clonotype was detected many times. Its antigen is as yet unknown. Study-level points and caveats: Comparison of patients with controls identified approximately 28 shared CD8+ CDR3 sequences.

Genomic DNA was employed as the template in profiling TCR beta VDJ and CDR3. Via MiXCR, TCRdb re-called the reads, giving one row per CDR3 protein. The table shows under 250,000 distinct CDR3 sequences, with almost 35% occurring only once. This clonotype was obtained from a human donor in good health, serving as a control. The sequenced material came from sorted CD4+, CD8+, or CD8+CD57+ T cells (not recorded which) from PBMCs.

DNA of the CDR3: TGCAGTGCTCTGGCGGGATCCTACAATGAGCAGTTCTTC. As protein: CSALAGSYNEQFF. The chain links TRBV20-1 to TRBJ2-1; weak D call: TRBD2 (6 bases). Germline V gives CDR1 DFQATT, CDR2 SNEGSKA (reference sequence). CDR3 length equals 13 residues. Trimming cost V 5 bases and J 1 base, with 9 bases left between them.